A selection of T cell receptor beta chains follows, all from one sample in a study of cytomegalovirus exposure and HLA in healthy donors. TCRdb's copy holds only in-frame clones and misses some; the assay was immunoSEQ multiplex PCR. The sample lists 120,000 or so clones; approximately 66% were seen once. What was sequenced was PBMCs. The receptors stem from a middle-aged woman in good health and CMV-seropositive. The CDR3 runs from the conserved cysteine through the conserved F or W. The D gene is left open where the match is weak. Clone sizes are given selectively: once, few, many, or a class where the clone is expanded.

CSSSFNINYEQYF	TGTTCCAGCAGCTTTAACATAAACTACGAGCAGTACTTC	TRBV7-9	TRBJ2-7	-	-
CASSPTGDTEAFF	TGTGCCAGCAGTCCAACAGGGGACACTGAAGCTTTCTTT	TRBV27	TRBJ1-1	-	TRBD1
CASSIIPLTEYSNQPQHF	TGTGCCAGTAGTATAATCCCGTTGACAGAGTATAGCAATCAGCCCCAGCATTTT	TRBV19	TRBJ1-5	-	-
CASSPRARGGGNQPQHF	TGTGCCAGCAGTCCACGCGCGAGGGGAGGAGGCAATCAGCCCCAGCATTTT	TRBV28	TRBJ1-5	few	-
CASSENAGGTYEQYF	TGTGCCAGCAGTGAAAACGCAGGGGGCACCTACGAGCAGTACTTC	TRBV6-1	TRBJ2-7	-	TRBD1
CASSFSPPGGLNTGELFF	TGCGCCAGCAGCTTTTCTCCCCCGGGAGGGTTGAACACCGGGGAGCTGTTTTTT	TRBV5-1	TRBJ2-2	-	TRBD2
CASSNGFGYTF	TGTGCCAGCAGCAACGGGTTTGGCTACACCTTC	TRBV6-5	TRBJ1-2	-	-
CASSPGTEGHGYTF	TGCGCCAGCAGCCCGGGGACAGAGGGTCATGGCTACACCTTC	TRBV5-1	TRBJ1-2	-	TRBD1
CASSPGGSTVKLAKNIQYF	TGTGCCAGTAGTCCAGGGGGTTCCACAGTGAAACTAGCCAAAAACATTCAGTACTTC	TRBV19	TRBJ2-4	-	TRBD1
CASSAGVRSPLHF	TGCGCCAGCAGTGCGGGGGTACGGTCACCCCTCCACTTT	TRBV10-1	TRBJ1-6	once	-
CAWGGTAGPEAFF	TGTGCCTGGGGGGGGACAGCTGGTCCTGAAGCTTTCTTT	TRBV30	TRBJ1-1	once	TRBD1
CASRDRGQQETQYF	TGTGCCAGTAGGGACAGGGGGCAACAAGAGACCCAGTACTTC	TRBV19	TRBJ2-5	few	TRBD1
CASSGTTHYEQYF	TGCGCCAGCAGTGGGACTACACACTACGAGCAGTACTTC	TRBV5-1	TRBJ2-7	-	TRBD2
CASSGGSSNEKLFF	TGTGCCAGCAGCGGAGGGTCATCTAATGAAAAACTGTTTTTT	TRBV7-9	TRBJ1-4	few	-
CASKPRLAGEDEQYF	TGTGCCAGCAAACCGCGACTAGCGGGAGAGGACGAGCAGTACTTC	TRBV2	TRBJ2-7	-	TRBD2
CASSFTGIDYEQYF	TGTGCCAGCAGTTTCACAGGCATAGACTACGAGCAGTACTTC	TRBV27	TRBJ2-7	-	-
CASSLQGRDYGYTF	TGTGCCAGTTCCCTTCAGGGGAGGGACTATGGCTACACCTTC	TRBV19	TRBJ1-2	few	-
CASSEQDNSGELFF	TGTGCCAGCAGTGAACAGGATAACTCCGGGGAGCTGTTTTTT	TRBV6-1	TRBJ2-2	-	-
CASSLGQGLGYEQYF	TGTGCCAGCAGCCTTGGACAGGGGCTCGGATACGAGCAGTACTTC	TRBV14	TRBJ2-7	-	TRBD1
CASSNEREIYEQYF	TGTGCCAGTAGTAATGAGCGGGAGATATACGAGCAGTACTTC	TRBV19	TRBJ2-7	-	TRBD2
CASGTSGSNTGELFF	TGTGCCAGCGGGACTAGCGGATCGAACACCGGGGAGCTGTTTTTT	TRBV7-3	TRBJ2-2	-	TRBD2
CASRFDRGAVEQFF	TGCGCCAGCAGATTCGACAGGGGAGCGGTTGAGCAGTTCTTC	TRBV5-1	TRBJ2-1	-	TRBD1
CASSLLGGDEKLFF	TGTGCCAGCAGCTTGTTGGGAGGGGATGAAAAACTGTTTTTT	TRBV5-4	TRBJ1-4	-	-
CASLPDRGYNEQFF	TGTGCCAGCCTCCCGGACAGGGGATACAATGAGCAGTTCTTC	TRBV7-9	TRBJ2-1	-	TRBD1
CASSQDRETQYF	TGTGCCAGCAGCCAGGACAGAGAGACCCAGTACTTC	TRBV5-8	TRBJ2-5	-	-
CASGAGVQSYNEQFF	TGCGCCAGCGGGGCGGGAGTCCAATCCTACAATGAGCAGTTCTTC	TRBV5-1	TRBJ2-1	-	TRBD2
CASVPGQLAEAFF	TGTGCCTCGGTCCCGGGACAGCTCGCTGAAGCTTTCTTT	TRBV2	TRBJ1-1	once	TRBD1
CASSFETQGLEAFF	TGCGCCAGCAGCTTTGAAACCCAGGGACTTGAAGCTTTCTTT	TRBV5-1	TRBJ1-1	-	-
CASSQDRGPYEQYF	TGCGCCAGCAGCCAGGACAGGGGGCCCTACGAGCAGTACTTC	TRBV5-1	TRBJ2-7	-	TRBD1
CASSYSSGTSTDTQYF	TGTGCCAGCAGTTACTCGAGTGGGACTAGCACAGATACGCAGTATTTT	TRBV6-5	TRBJ2-3	-	-
CASSVAGGSLDNEQFF	TGTGCCAGCAGCGTAGCAGGTGGGAGCTTGGACAATGAGCAGTTCTTC	TRBV9	TRBJ2-1	-	-
CASSDAGTGRSPLHF	TGTGCCAGCAGTGACGCCGGGACAGGGCGGTCACCCCTCCACTTT	TRBV14	TRBJ1-6	-	TRBD1
CASSLSTGANTEAFF	TGTGCCAGCAGCCTTAGTACAGGGGCGAACACTGAAGCTTTCTTT	TRBV7-8	TRBJ1-1	-	TRBD1
CASSIDSGIQETQYF	TGTGCCAGTAGTATAGATAGCGGGATACAAGAGACCCAGTACTTC	TRBV19	TRBJ2-5	once	TRBD2
CASSLVGTVNTGELFF	TGCGCCAGCAGCTTGGTGGGGACTGTTAACACCGGGGAGCTGTTTTTT	TRBV5-1	TRBJ2-2	-	-